These 3 T cell receptor beta chains originate from one sample sequenced in a study of T cells in Graves' hyperthyroidism and ophthalmopathy. Regions amplified from RNA transcripts were the TCR beta CDR3 regions. Initially, a first-round RT-PCR of the TCR CDR3 employed the HTBI primer set. TCRdb re-called the multiplex PCR reads through MiXCR, storing one row per CDR3 protein. The sample has hundreds of thousands of distinct CDR3 sequences; approximately 15% are singletons. Sample: blood. These receptors were taken from a woman aged 25 to 39 with Graves' hyperthyroidism.

There are a few counts of this clonotype. The J gene is TRBJ2-1, the V gene TRBV7-3; 13 nucleotides match TRBD2. Germline trimming cut 5 bases from V and 0 bases from J; bases unmatched to any gene: 13. Germline lookup yields CDR1 SGHTA and CDR2 FQGTGA. CDR3 length: 20 amino acids. The CDR3 sequence: CASSPLQTSGRFSSYNEQFF. In DNA form, the CDR3 reads TGTGCCAGCAGCCCTCTACAGACTAGCGGGAGGTTTAGCTCCTACAATGAGCAGTTCTTC.

The sample holds many counts of this clonotype. The chain links TRBV28 to TRBJ2-5; TRBD2 matches at 12 bases. This CDR3 spans 16 amino acids. Losses at the gene ends were 5 bases for V and 4 bases for J; bases not matched to a gene: 8. Germline V CDR1 and CDR2: MDHEN, SYDVKM. The CDR3 nucleotides are TGTGCCAGCAGTCCCCATTGGACTAGCGGGATAGAGACCCAGTACTTC. Residues: CASSPHWTSGIETQYF.

This clonotype has a handful of counts. J is TRBJ2-1 and V is TRBV19; tentative D call: TRBD1 (7 bases). CDR1 is LNHDA and CDR2 is SQIVND in the germline V gene (reference sequence). Trimming pared 7 bases from V and 2 bases from J, leaving 12 bases between. The CDR3 contains 14 residues. The CDR3 DNA reads TGTGCCAGTACGGAGGGGGCTGCCTACAATGAGCAGTTCTTC. Amino acid sequence: CASTEGAAYNEQFF.